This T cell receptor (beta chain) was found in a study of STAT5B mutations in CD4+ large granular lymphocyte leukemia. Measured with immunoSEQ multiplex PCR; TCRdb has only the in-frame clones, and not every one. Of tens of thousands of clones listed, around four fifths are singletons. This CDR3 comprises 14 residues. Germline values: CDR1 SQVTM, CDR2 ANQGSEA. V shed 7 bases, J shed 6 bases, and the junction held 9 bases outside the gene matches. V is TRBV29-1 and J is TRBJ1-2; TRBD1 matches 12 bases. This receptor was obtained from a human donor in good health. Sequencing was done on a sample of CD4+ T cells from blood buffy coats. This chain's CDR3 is CSDRDRGRGDGYTF. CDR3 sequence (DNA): TGCAGCGACCGGGACAGGGGGCGAGGCGATGGCTACACCTTC.